This T cell receptor (beta chain) was sequenced during a study of shared clonotypes between healthy human individuals. The study's findings and limits: Memory subsets generally showed lower estimated richness than naive subsets.

Each replicate PCR on the sorted subsets used about 220 ng DNA (around 30,000 T cell genomes). Here immunoSEQ multiplex PCR was the method, and the copy in TCRdb shows in-frame clones only, minus some. The repertoire includes under 1,100,000 clones, about four fifths of them detected once, and under 0.8% sits in the top ten. A word on this clone: The target antigen is unknown.

Among the donors, all were Caucasian adults who lived in Nashville, Tennessee. This CDR3 is built from 13 residues. Trimming shortened V by 3 bases and J by 10 bases, and 15 bases separated the two germline ends. CDR1 and CDR2 from the germline V gene are KGHSH and LQKENI. This sequence originates from a man between 18 and 29 years old in good health. Some clones in this sample may be carry-over from other donors' samples. The V gene is TRBV18, the J gene TRBJ2-5; D tentatively fits TRBD1 or TRBD2 (5 bases each). The sequencing input was memory CD4+ T cells from PBMCs. The subset is: CD45RA-negative fraction. The CDR3 reads CASSPGAPGSQYF. The CDR3 DNA is TGTGCCAGCTCACCCGGGGCGCCCGGCAGCCAGTACTTC.